These 9 T cell receptor beta chains were sequenced from one sample in a study of T-cell memory formation after mild COVID-19. TCRdb redid the calling of the 5' RACE reads with MiXCR, one entry per CDR3 protein. This sample carries about 470,000 distinct CDR3 sequences, nearly 25% of them seen once, and the ten largest clones take roughly an eighth. The sample comprised PBMCs or a T cell subset sorted from them (not recorded which). All receptors come from an adult woman who had mild COVID-19 (a few samples of this study predate the infection). Cell type and time point are not known.

This clonotype was seen a handful of times. This chain joins TRBV27 and TRBJ1-2; no clear D. The CDR3 is 13 amino acids. V lost 4 bases, J lost 2 bases, and 8 bases lay in between. Germline CDR1 is MNHEY and CDR2 is SMNVEV (reference sequence). In DNA form, the CDR3 reads TGTGCCAGCAGTTACAGCCCGAACTATGGCTACACCTTC. It specifies CASSYSPNYGYTF.

V is TRBV7-3 and J is TRBJ1-2; the D gene is possibly TRBD1 (6 bases). The V and J ends lost 1 base and 3 bases respectively, with 6 bases between them. This CDR3 spans 13 amino acids. In germline, CDR1 is SGHTA, CDR2 FQGTGA. The CDR3, as DNA: TGTGCCAGCAGCTTAAAGGGGGACTATGGCTACACCTTC. This encodes CASSLKGDYGYTF.

The chain couples TRBV7-2 to TRBJ2-3; D is ambiguous. The CDR3 sequence is 14 residues long. CDR1 and CDR2 (germline): SGHTA, FQGNSA. V was cut by 6 bases and J by 8 bases, with 18 bases left in between. CDR3 coding DNA: TGTGCCAGCAGATCCCCGGGCCGGGCTGGTACGCAGTATTTT. Translating gives CASRSPGRAGTQYF.

This clonotype was seen a few times. The rearrangement uses TRBV7-2 and TRBJ2-3; tentatively, D is TRBD1 or TRBD2 (5 bases each). CDR1 and CDR2 from the germline V gene are SGHTA and FQGNSA. Deletions cut 5 bases from V and 11 bases from J, with 23 bases between. CDR3 length: 15 residues. CDR3 loop: CASSTTGTRRLEQYF. CDR3 DNA sequence: TGTGCCAGCAGCACAACCGGGACCCGGAGGTTGGAGCAGTATTTT.

This clonotype was detected ten times or more. The chain is built from TRBV15 and TRBJ2-7; TRBD2 matches 11 bases. Losses at the gene ends were 3 bases for V and 1 base for J; bases not matched to a gene: 8. The CDR3 length is 17 residues. Germline-derived CDR1 and CDR2 are LNHNV and YYDKDF (reference sequence). The CDR3 coding sequence is TGTGCCACCAGCAGTCCCATAGCGGGAGGGATATCCTACGAGCAGTACTTC. It yields the protein CATSSPIAGGISYEQYF.

The V call is TRBV27, the J call TRBJ1-2, with 8 bases identical to TRBD1. Germline CDR1 MNHEY, CDR2 SMNVEV (reference sequence). Losses at the gene ends were 3 bases for V and 7 bases for J; bases not matched to a gene: 7. The CDR3 is made up of 14 amino acids. The DNA for the CDR3 is TGTGCCAGCAGTTTGTACAGGGGGACGGCTGGCTACACCTTC. This codes for CASSLYRGTAGYTF.

The V gene is TRBV10-3, the J gene TRBJ2-2; D is perhaps TRBD1 (6 bases). CDR3 length: 13 amino acids. The germline V and J ends were trimmed by 6 bases and 5 bases, with 10 bases remaining between them. The germline V gene has CDR1 ENHRY and CDR2 SYGVKD. The CDR3: CAIRGTTTGELFF. CDR3 sequence (DNA): TGTGCCATCAGGGGGACAACTACCGGGGAGCTGTTTTTT.

The chain combines TRBV12-3 or TRBV12-4 with TRBJ2-6; 7 nucleotides align to TRBD2. After removal of 6 bases from V and 0 bases from J, the junction contained 11 bases not matched to a gene. The CDR3 extends over 18 amino acids. The CDR3 spells CASSPAAGVLSGANVLTF. Here the CDR3 DNA reads TGTGCCAGCAGCCCCGCGGCGGGGGTCCTCTCTGGGGCCAACGTCCTGACTTTC.

The V gene is TRBV5-6, the J gene TRBJ2-5; 8 bases fit TRBD1. The CDR3 loop spans 12 amino acids. Germline loops: CDR1 SGHDT, CDR2 YYEEEE. Germline trimming cut 4 bases from V and 5 bases from J; bases unmatched to any gene: 1. CDR3 DNA sequence: TGTGCCAGCAGCCGGACAGGGGAGACCCAGTACTTC. Residues: CASSRTGETQYF.